The T cell receptor (beta chain) under discussion was sequenced for a study of glioma-infiltrating T cells after dendritic cell vaccination. General study results and limits: Longer survival after dendritic cell vaccination followed higher pretreatment TIL content.

TCRdb keeps only in-frame clones here, not all; method: immunoSEQ multiplex PCR. The sample consists of roughly 85,000 clones, roughly 85% of them appearing once. The count of this clone is one. As yet, its antigen is unknown. The CDR3 is 14 residues long. CDR1 MNHEY and CDR2 SMNVEV come from the germline V gene (reference sequence). The V gene end was trimmed by 6 bases and the J gene end by 0 bases; junction bases not matched to a gene: 5. Noted time point: after dendritic cell vaccination, including at tumor progression/relapse. This chain uses TRBV27 with TRBJ2-7, with TRBD1 matching 7 bases. The sequencing here drew on blood, taken after dendritic cell vaccination. The TCR was taken from a human donor with glioblastoma. CDR3 bases: TGTGCCAGCAGGAAGGACAGGTCCTCCTACGAGCAGTACTTC. It encodes CASRKDRSSYEQYF.